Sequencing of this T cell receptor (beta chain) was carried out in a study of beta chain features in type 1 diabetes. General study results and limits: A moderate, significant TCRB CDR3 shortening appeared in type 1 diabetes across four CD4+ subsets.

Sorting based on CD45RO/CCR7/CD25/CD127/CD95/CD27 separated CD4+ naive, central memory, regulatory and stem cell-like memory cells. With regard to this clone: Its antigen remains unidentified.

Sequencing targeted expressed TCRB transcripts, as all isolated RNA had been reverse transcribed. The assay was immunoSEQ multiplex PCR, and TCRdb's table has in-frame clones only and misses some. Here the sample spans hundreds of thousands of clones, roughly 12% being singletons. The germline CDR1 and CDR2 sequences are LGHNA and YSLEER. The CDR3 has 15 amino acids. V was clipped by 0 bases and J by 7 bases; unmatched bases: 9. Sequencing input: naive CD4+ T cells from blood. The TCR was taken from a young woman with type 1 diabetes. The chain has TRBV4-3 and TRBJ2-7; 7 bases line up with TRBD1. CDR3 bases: TGCGCCAGCAGCCAAGATACAGGGGATCTGGGTGAGCAGTACTTC. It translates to CASSQDTGDLGEQYF.